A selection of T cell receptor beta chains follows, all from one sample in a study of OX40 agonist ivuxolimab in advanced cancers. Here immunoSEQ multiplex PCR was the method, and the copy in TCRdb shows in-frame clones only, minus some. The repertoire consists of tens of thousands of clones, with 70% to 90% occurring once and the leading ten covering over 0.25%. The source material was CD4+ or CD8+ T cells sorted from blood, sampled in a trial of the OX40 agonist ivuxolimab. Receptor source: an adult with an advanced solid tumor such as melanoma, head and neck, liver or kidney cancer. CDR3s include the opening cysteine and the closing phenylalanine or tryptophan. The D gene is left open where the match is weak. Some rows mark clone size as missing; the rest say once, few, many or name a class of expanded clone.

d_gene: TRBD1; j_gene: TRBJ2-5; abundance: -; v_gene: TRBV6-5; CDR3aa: CASSSTGGGTQYF; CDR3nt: TGTGCCAGCAGTTCTACAGGGGGAGGGACCCAGTACTTC
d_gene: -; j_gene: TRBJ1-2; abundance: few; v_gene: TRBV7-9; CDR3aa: CASSLALGAGDNYGYTF; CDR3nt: TGTGCCAGCAGCTTAGCTTTAGGGGCAGGGGATAACTATGGCTACACCTTC
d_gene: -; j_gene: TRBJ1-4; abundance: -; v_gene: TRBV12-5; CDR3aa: CASGRTRSEKLFF; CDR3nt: TGTGCTAGTGGGCGGACCAGGAGTGAAAAACTGTTTTTT
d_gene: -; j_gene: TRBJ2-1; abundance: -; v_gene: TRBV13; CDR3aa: CASSRSYNEQFF; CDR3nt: TGTGCCAGCAGCCGCTCCTACAATGAGCAGTTCTTC
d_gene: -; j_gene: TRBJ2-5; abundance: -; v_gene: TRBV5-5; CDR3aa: CASSTHQETQYF; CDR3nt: TGTGCCAGCAGCACGCACCAAGAGACCCAGTACTTC
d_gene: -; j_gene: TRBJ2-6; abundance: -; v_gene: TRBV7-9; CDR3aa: CASSSQVSGANVLTF; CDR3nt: TGTGCCAGCAGCTCACAAGTCTCTGGGGCCAACGTCCTGACTTTC
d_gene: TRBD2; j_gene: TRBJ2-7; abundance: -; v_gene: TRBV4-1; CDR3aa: CASSQAGLAGSHLTYEQYF; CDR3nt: TGCGCCAGCAGCCAAGCGGGACTAGCGGGCTCCCACCTTACCTACGAGCAGTACTTC
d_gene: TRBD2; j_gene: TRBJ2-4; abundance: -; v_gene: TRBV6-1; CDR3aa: CASKESTSGRNIQYF; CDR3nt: TGTGCCAGCAAGGAGAGTACTAGCGGGAGAAACATTCAGTACTTC
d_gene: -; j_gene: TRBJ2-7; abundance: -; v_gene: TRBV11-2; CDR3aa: CASSLGRRAYEQYF; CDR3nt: TGTGCCAGCAGCTTAGGTCGGAGAGCCTACGAGCAGTACTTC
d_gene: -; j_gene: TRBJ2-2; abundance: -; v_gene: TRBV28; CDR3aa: CASSLVRLVTGELFF; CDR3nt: TGTGCCAGCAGTCTCGTTAGGCTCGTGACCGGGGAGCTGTTTTTT
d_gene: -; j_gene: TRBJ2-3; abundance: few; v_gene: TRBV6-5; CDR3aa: CASSGPVADTQYF; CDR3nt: TGTGCCAGCAGTGGGCCAGTGGCAGATACGCAGTATTTT
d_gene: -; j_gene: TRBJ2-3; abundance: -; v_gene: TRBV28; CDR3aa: CASGTDTQYF; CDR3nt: TGTGCCAGCGGCACAGATACGCAGTATTTT
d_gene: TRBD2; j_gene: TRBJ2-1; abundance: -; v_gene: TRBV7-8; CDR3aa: CASSLGLAGSNEQFF; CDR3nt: TGTGCCAGCAGCTTAGGACTAGCGGGGAGCAATGAGCAGTTCTTC
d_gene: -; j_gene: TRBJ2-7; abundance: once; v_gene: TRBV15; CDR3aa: CATSALGLDLYEQYF; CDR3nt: TGTGCCACCAGCGCCTTGGGTCTAGACCTCTACGAGCAGTACTTC
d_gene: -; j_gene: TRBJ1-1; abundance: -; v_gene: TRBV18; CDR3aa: CASSALQGGGTEAFF; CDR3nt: TGTGCCAGCTCAGCGTTACAGGGTGGAGGCACTGAAGCTTTCTTT
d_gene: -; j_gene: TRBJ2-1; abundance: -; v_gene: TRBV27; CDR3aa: CASSLSRGSYNEQFF; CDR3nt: TGTGCCAGCAGTTTAAGTCGGGGGTCCTACAATGAGCAGTTCTTC
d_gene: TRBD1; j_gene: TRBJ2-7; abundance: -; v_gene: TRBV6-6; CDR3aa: CASRGQGTSKQYF; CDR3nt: TGTGCCAGCAGGGGACAGGGGACTAGTAAGCAGTACTTC
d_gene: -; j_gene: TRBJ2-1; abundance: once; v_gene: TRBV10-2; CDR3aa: CASSEARIEQFF; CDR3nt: TGCGCCAGCAGTGAGGCAAGGATTGAGCAGTTCTTC
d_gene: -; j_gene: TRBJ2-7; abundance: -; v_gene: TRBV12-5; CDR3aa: CASGLSAFVTYEQYF; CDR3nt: TGTGCTAGTGGTTTGAGTGCTTTCGTTACCTACGAGCAGTACTTC
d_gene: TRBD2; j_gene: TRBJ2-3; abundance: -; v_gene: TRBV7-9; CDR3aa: CASSLRGGITDTQYF; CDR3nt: TGTGCCAGCAGCTTGCGGGGGGGAATCACAGATACGCAGTATTTT
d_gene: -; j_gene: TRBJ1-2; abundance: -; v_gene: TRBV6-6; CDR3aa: CASSYGQSANYGYTF; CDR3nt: TGTGCCAGCAGTTATGGGCAATCAGCTAACTATGGCTACACCTTC
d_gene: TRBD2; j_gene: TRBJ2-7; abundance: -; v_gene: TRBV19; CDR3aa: CASSPSGTRAYEQYF; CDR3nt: TGTGCCAGTAGCCCGTCCGGGACTAGGGCCTACGAGCAGTACTTC
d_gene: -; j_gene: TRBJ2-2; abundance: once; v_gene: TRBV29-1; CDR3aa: CSVKGDLNTGELFF; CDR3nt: TGCAGCGTTAAAGGAGACCTTAACACCGGGGAGCTGTTTTTT
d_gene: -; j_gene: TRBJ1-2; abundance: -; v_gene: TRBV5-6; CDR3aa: CASSLSRGYYGYTF; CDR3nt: TGTGCCAGCAGCTTGAGTCGGGGGTACTATGGCTACACCTTC
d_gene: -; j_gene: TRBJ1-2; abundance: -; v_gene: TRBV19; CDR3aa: CASRGAGGSYGYTF; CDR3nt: TGTGCCAGTAGAGGTGCGGGGGGCAGCTATGGCTACACCTTC
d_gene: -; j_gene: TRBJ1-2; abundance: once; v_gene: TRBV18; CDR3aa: CASSPLQESRVRDGYTF; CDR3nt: TGTGCCAGCTCACCACTGCAGGAGTCCAGGGTGAGAGATGGCTACACCTTC
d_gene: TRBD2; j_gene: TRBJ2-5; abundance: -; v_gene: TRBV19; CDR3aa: CASGAGLDQETQYF; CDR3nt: TGTGCCAGTGGGGCGGGACTAGACCAAGAGACCCAGTACTTC
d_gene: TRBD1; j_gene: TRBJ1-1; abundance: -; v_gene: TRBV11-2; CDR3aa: CASSLLQGERAFF; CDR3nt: TGTGCCAGCAGCTTGTTACAGGGGGAAAGAGCTTTCTTT
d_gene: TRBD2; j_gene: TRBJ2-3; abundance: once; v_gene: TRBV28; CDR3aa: CASEAGVTDTQYF; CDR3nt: TGTGCCAGCGAGGCGGGAGTCACAGATACGCAGTATTTT
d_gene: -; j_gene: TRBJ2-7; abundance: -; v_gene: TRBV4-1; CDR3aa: CASSQDVRVYEQYF; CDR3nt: TGCGCCAGCAGCCAAGATGTGAGAGTCTACGAGCAGTACTTC
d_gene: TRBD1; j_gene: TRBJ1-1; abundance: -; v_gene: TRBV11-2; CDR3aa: CASSFTGGRTEAFF; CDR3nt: TGTGCCAGCAGCTTTACAGGGGGCAGGACTGAAGCTTTCTTT
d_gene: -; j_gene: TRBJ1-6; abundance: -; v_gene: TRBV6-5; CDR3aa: CASSYGRRHNNSPLHF; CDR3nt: TGTGCCAGCAGTTACGGTCGGAGACATAATAATTCACCCCTCCACTTT
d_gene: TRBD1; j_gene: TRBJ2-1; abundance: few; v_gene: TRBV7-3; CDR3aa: CASSKDRGPNNEQFF; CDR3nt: TGTGCCAGCAGCAAGGACAGGGGGCCAAACAATGAGCAGTTCTTC
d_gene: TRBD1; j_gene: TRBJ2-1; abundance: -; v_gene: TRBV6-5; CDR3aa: CASRDPGGKQFF; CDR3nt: TGTGCCAGCAGGGATCCAGGGGGCAAGCAGTTCTTC
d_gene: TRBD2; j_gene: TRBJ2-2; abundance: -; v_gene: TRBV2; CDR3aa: CASSPGTSRVSGELFF; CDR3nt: TGTGCCAGCAGTCCCGGGACTAGCCGTGTTTCCGGGGAGCTGTTTTTT
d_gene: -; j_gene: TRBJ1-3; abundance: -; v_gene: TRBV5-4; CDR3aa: CASSRGVGNTIYF; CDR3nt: TGTGCCAGCAGCCGGGGGGTTGGAAACACCATATATTTT
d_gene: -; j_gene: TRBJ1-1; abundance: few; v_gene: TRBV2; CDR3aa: CASSGRGTPTEAFF; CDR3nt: TGTGCCAGCAGTGGAAGAGGGACCCCGACTGAAGCTTTCTTT
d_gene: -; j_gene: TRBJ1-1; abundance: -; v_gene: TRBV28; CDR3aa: CAVTSTGLNTEAFF; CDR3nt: TGTGCCGTCACCTCGACAGGCTTGAACACTGAAGCTTTCTTT
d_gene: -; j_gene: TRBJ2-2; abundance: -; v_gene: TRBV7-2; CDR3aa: CASTIRVSIDLTGELFF; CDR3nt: TGTGCCAGCACTATAAGGGTCTCGATAGACCTCACCGGGGAGCTGTTTTTT
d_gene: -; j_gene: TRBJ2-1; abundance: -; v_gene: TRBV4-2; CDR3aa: CASSQVDYPSHSSYNEQFF; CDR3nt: TGTGCCAGCAGCCAGGTGGACTACCCAAGTCATAGCTCCTACAATGAGCAGTTCTTC
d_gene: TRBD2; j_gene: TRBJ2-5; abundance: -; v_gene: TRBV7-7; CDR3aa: CASSPGLAGGTQYF; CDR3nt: TGTGCCAGCAGCCCAGGCCTAGCGGGAGGGACCCAGTACTTC
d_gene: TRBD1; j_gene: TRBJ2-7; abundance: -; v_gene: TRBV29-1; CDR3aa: CSVEVTGGYEQYF; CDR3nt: TGCAGCGTTGAAGTGACAGGGGGCTACGAGCAGTACTTC